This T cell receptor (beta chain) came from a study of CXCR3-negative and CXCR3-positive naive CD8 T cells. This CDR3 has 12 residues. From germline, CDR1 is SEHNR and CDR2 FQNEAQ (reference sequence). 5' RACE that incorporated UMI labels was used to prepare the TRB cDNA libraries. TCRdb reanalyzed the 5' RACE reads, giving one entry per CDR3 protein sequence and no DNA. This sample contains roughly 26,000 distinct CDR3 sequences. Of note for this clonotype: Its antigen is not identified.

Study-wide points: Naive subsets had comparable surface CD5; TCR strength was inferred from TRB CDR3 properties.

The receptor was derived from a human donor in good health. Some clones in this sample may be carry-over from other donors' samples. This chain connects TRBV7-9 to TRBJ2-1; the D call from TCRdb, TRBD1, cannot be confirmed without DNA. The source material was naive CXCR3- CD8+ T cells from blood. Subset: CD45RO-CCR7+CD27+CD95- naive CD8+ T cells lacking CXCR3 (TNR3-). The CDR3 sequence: CVGREGYNEQFF.